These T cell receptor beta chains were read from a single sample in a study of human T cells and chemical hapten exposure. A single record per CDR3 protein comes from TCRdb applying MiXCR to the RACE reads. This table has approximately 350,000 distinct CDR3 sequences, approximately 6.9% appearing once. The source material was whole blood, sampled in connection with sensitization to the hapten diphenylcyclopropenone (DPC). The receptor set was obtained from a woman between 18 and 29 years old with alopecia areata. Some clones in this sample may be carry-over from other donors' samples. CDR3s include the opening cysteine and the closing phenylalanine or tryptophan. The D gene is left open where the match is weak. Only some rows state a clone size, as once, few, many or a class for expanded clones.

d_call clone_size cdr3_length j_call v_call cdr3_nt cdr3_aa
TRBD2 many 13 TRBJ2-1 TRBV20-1 TGCAGTGCTAGAGTGACTAGCGACGGGGAGCAGTTCTTC CSARVTSDGEQFF
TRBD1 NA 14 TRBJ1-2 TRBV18 TGTGCCAGCTCAGAGGGACAGGGGATGGATGGCTACACCTTC CASSEGQGMDGYTF
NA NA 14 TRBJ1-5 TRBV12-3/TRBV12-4 TGTGCCAGCAGTTTAGATGAACCCAATCAGCCCCAGCATTTT CASSLDEPNQPQHF
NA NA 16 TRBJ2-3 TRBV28 TGTGCCAGCAGTTACCCCCGTCGGGATGGGACAGATACGCAGTATTTT CASSYPRRDGTDTQYF
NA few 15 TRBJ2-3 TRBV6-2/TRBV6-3 TGTGCCAGCGAGAACAACGGGGCCCACACAGATACGCAGTATTTT CASENNGAHTDTQYF
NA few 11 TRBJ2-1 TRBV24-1 TGTGCCACCAGTGAGCGGAGTGAGCAGTTCTTC CATSERSEQFF
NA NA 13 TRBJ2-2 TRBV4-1 TGCGCCAGCAGCCAAGATCCCCCCGGGGAGCTGTTTTTT CASSQDPPGELFF
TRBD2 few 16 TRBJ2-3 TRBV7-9 TGTGCCAGCAGCCGACTAGCGGCCCTAGGGACAGATACGCAGTATTTT CASSRLAALGTDTQYF
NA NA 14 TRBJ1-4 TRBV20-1 TGCAGTGCTAGAGTTCCGGCAGGGAATGAAAAACTGTTTTTT CSARVPAGNEKLFF
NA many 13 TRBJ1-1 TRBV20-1 TGCAGTGCTAGAGAAACACATTACACTGAAGCTTTCTTT CSARETHYTEAFF
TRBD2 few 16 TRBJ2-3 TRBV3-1 TGTGCCAGCAGCCTCGGACTAGCGGAAAGCACAGATACGCAGTATTTT CASSLGLAESTDTQYF
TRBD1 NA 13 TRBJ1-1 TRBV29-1 TGCAGCGTCCAGGGGGGCCTATTAGCGGGAGCTTTCTTT CSVQGGLLAGAFF
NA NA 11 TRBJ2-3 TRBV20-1 TGCAGTGCTAGAGGTTCGGATACGCAGTATTTT CSARGSDTQYF
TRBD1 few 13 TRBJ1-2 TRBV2 TGTGCCAGCAGCCGGACAGGGACTGATGGCTACACCTTC CASSRTGTDGYTF
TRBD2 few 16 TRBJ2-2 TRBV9 TGTGCCAGCAGCGAGACTAGCGGGGGGGCCGTCGGGGAGCTGTTTTTT CASSETSGGAVGELFF
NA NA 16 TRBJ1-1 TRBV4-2 TGTGCCAGCAGCCAAGATCAGGGGACTTGGAACACTGAAGCTTTCTTT CASSQDQGTWNTEAFF
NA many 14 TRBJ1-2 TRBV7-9 TGTGCCAGCAGCTTAGGGGACGCTAACTATGGCTACACCTTC CASSLGDANYGYTF
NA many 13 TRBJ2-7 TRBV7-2 TGTGCCAGCAGCTTGTTCAGCTCCTACGAGCAGTACTTC CASSLFSSYEQYF
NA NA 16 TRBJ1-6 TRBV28 TGTGCCAGCAGTCCATACACCTTCTCCTATAATTCACCCCTCCACTTT CASSPYTFSYNSPLHF
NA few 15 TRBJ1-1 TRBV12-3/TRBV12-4 TGTGCCAGCCACGACCCTCTCGGCGGAAGAACTGAAGCTTTCTTT CASHDPLGGRTEAFF
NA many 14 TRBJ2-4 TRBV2 TGTGCCAGCAGTGAACGCAGCCTCAAAAACATTCAGTACTTC CASSERSLKNIQYF
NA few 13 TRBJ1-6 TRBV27 TGTGCCAGCAGTTCCGGGGACGCTTCACCCCTCCACTTT CASSSGDASPLHF
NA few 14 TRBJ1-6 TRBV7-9 TGTGCCAGCGGTCTGGGTGAGGGCAGTTCACCCCTCCACTTT CASGLGEGSSPLHF
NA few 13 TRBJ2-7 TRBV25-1 TGTGCCAGCAGTGAATTTGGTACAGGCGAGCAGTACTTC CASSEFGTGEQYF
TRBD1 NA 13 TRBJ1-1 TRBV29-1 TGCAGCGCAAAGACAGGGGCGAACACTGAAGCTTTCTTT CSAKTGANTEAFF
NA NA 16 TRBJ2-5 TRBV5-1 TGCGCCAGCAGAGGGAACCGGGACCCCCTAATGGAGACCCAGTACTTC CASRGNRDPLMETQYF
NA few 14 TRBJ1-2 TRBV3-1 TGTGCCAGCAGCCAACGCGGGGGAAACTATGGCTACACCTTC CASSQRGGNYGYTF
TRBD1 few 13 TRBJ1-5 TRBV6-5 TGTGCCAGCGCCAGGGGGCTTGGACAGCCCCAGCATTTT CASARGLGQPQHF
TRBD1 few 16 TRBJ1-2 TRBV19 TGTGCCAGTAGTACCACCGGGACAGGGGGCTTCTATGGCTACACCTTC CASSTTGTGGFYGYTF
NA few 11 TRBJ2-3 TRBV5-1 TGCGCCAGCAGACAGGACCTAACGCAGTATTTT CASRQDLTQYF